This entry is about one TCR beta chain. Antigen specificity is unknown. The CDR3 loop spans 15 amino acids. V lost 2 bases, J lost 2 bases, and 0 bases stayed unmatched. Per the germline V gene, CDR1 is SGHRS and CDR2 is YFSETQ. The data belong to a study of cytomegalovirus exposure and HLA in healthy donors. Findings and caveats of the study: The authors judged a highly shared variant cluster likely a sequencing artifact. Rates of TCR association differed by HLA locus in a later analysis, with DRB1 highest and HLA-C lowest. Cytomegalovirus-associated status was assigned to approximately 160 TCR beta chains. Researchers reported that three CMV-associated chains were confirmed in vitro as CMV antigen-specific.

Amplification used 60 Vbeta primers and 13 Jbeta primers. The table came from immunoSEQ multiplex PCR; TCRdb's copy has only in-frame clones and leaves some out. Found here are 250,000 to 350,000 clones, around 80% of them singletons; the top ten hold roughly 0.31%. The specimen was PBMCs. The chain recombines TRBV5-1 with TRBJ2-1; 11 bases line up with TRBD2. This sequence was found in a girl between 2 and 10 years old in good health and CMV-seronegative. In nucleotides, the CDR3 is TGCGCCAGCAGCTTTAGCGGGGGGGCCTACAATGAGCAGTTCTTC. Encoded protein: CASSFSGGAYNEQFF.